These T cell receptor beta chains were read from a single sample in a study of neoadjuvant anti-PD-1 for oral cavity cancer. Profiling relied on immunoSEQ multiplex PCR, and the TCRdb table lists in-frame clones only, not all of them. The table shows fewer than 70,000 clones, with more than 60% occurring only once. The sample consisted of PBMCs, taken before nivolumab (anti-PD-1) treatment. These receptors all come from a person between 40 and 85 years old with oral cavity squamous cell carcinoma. CDR3s include the opening cysteine and the closing phenylalanine or tryptophan. D genes are given only for firm matches. Some rows mark clone size as missing; the rest say once, few, many or name a class of expanded clone.

d_call	v_call	clone_size	cdr3_length	j_call	cdr3_nt	cdr3_aa
-	TRBV9	-	15	TRBJ2-1	TGTGCCAGCAGCGTAGAGGGCAGCGGTTTCGATGAGCAGTTCTTC	CASSVEGSGFDEQFF
TRBD1	TRBV2	-	14	TRBJ1-5	TGTGCCAGCAGTGAAAGACAGGGGAGACAGCCCCAGCATTTT	CASSERQGRQPQHF
-	TRBV11-2	few	11	TRBJ2-1	TGTGCCACCCGGAGCTACAATGAGCAGTTCTTC	CATRSYNEQFF
-	TRBV19	-	13	TRBJ1-2	TGTGCCAGTAGTATGAGGGCAGGGAGTGGCTACACCTTC	CASSMRAGSGYTF
-	TRBV11-2	-	13	TRBJ2-5	TGTGCCAGCAGCGTGGGGGGCCGGGAGACCCAGTACTTC	CASSVGGRETQYF
-	TRBV7-9	-	14	TRBJ1-2	TGTGCCAGCATTATACTGGGGGCTGACTATGGCTACACCTTC	CASIILGADYGYTF
-	TRBV19	-	13	TRBJ1-2	TGTGCCAGTAGTATAGATCTATCGCGTGGCTACACCTTC	CASSIDLSRGYTF
TRBD1	TRBV23-1	-	15	TRBJ2-3	TGCGCCAGCAGTCCTGGACAGGGGTTGACAGATACGCAGTATTTT	CASSPGQGLTDTQYF
-	TRBV20-1	-	11	TRBJ2-5	TGCAGTGCTAGACTAGCGGAGACCCAGTACTTC	CSARLAETQYF
-	TRBV6-5	many	16	TRBJ2-3	TGTGCCAGCAGTTACTCTTTGGGGGCGGGAGCAGATACGCAGTATTTT	CASSYSLGAGADTQYF
-	TRBV19	-	14	TRBJ1-3	TGTGCCAGTAGTATGGTCAGCTCTGGAAACACCATATATTTT	CASSMVSSGNTIYF
-	TRBV19	-	14	TRBJ2-2	TGTGCCAGTAGCCCCGGGACGGGCACCGGGGAGCTGTTTTTT	CASSPGTGTGELFF
-	TRBV5-1	-	16	TRBJ2-5	TGCGCCAGCAGAAAGGAGGGGACCGCAAAACAAGAGACCCAGTACTTC	CASRKEGTAKQETQYF
-	TRBV11-2	-	13	TRBJ1-5	TGTGCCAGCAGCTTACGGGCCTTGGAGCCCCAGCATTTT	CASSLRALEPQHF
-	TRBV5-5	-	13	TRBJ2-5	TGTGCCAGCAGCTTGGCAAAGGGAGAGACCCAGTACTTC	CASSLAKGETQYF
-	TRBV19	-	16	TRBJ2-2	TGTGCCAGTGTCGACAGGAGCCTATCGAACACCGGGGAGCTGTTTTTT	CASVDRSLSNTGELFF
-	TRBV4-1	-	16	TRBJ2-6	TGCGCCAGCAGCCAAGAAGGGGGTTCTGGGGCCAACGTCCTGACTTTC	CASSQEGGSGANVLTF
-	TRBV6-4	-	14	TRBJ1-1	TGTGCCAGCAAAATAGCCGGAGAGAACACTGAAGCTTTCTTT	CASKIAGENTEAFF
-	TRBV9	-	14	TRBJ1-2	TGTGCCAGCAGCGTAGAAGGCAGAAACTATGGCTACACCTTC	CASSVEGRNYGYTF
-	TRBV5-6	-	15	TRBJ2-2	TGTGCCAGCAGCTACTTTCAGAGGAACACCGGGGAGCTGTTTTTT	CASSYFQRNTGELFF